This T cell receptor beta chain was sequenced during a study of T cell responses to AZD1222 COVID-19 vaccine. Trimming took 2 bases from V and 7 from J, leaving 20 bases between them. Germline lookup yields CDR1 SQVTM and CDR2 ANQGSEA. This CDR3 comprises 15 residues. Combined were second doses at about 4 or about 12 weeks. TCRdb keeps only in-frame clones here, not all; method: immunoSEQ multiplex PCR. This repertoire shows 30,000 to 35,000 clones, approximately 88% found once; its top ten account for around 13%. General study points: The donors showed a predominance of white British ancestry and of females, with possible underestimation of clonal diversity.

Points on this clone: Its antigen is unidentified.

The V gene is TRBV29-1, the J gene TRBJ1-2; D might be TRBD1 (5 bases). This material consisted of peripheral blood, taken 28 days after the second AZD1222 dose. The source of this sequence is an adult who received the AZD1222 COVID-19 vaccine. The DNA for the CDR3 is TGCAGCGTTGAAACCGACAGCTCTCTTTTCTCTGGCTACACCTTC. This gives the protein CSVETDSSLFSGYTF.